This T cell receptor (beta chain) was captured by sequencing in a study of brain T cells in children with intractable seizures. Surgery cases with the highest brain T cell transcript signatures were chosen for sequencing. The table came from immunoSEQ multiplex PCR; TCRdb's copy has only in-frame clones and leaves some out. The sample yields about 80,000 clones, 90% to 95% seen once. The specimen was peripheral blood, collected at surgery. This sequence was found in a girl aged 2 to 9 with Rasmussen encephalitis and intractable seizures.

This chain's CDR3 is CASSQALITDTQYF. The CDR3 DNA reads as TGTGCCAGCAGCCAAGCGCTGATCACAGATACGCAGTATTTT. The genes are TRBV4-2 and TRBJ2-3; the D is unclear. Germline CDR1 is LGHNA and CDR2 is YNFKEQ. The CDR3 sequence is 14 residues long. Trimming took 1 base from V and 2 from J, leaving 7 bases between them.